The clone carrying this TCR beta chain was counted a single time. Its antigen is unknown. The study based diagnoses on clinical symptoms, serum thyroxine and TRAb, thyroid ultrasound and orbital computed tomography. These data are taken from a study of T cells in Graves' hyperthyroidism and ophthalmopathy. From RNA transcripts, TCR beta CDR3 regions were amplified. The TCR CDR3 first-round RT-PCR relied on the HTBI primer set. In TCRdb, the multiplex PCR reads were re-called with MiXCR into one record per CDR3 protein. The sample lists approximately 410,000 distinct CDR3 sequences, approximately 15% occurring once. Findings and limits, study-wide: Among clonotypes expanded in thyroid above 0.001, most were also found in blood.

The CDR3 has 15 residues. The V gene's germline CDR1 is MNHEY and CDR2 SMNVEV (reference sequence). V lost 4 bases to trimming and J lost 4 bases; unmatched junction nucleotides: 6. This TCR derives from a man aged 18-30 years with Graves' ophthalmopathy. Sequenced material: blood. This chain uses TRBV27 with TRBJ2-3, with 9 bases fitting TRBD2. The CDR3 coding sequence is TGTGCCAGCAGTTCGATAGCGGGAGATCCAGATACGCAGTATTTT. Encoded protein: CASSSIAGDPDTQYF.